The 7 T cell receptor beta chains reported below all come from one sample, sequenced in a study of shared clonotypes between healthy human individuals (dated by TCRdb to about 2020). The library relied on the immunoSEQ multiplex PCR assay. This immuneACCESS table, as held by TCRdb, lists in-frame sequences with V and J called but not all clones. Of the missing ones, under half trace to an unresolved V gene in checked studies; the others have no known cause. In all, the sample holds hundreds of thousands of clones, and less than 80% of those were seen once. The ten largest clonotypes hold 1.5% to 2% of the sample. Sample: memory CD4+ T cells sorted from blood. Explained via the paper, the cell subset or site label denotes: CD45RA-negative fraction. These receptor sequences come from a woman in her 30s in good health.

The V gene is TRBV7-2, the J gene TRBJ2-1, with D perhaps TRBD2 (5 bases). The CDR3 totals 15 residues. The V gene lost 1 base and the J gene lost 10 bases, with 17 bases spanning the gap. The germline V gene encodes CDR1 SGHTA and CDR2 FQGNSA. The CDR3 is CASSLGLAPSTEQFF. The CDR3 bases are TGTGCCAGCAGCTTAGGATTAGCGCCAAGCACGGAGCAGTTCTTC.

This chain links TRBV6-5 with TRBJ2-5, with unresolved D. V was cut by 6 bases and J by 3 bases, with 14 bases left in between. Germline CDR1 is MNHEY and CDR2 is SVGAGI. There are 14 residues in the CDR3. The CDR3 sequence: CASRPTWAEETQYF. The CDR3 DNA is TGTGCCAGCAGACCAACGTGGGCCGAAGAGACCCAGTACTTC.

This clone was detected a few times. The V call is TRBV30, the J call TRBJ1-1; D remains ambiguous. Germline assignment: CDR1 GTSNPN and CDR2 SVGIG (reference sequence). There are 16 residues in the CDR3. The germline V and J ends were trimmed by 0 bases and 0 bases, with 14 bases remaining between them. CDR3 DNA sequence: TGTGCCTGGAGTGTACTAAAGGATTCCATGAACACTGAAGCTTTCTTT. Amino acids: CAWSVLKDSMNTEAFF. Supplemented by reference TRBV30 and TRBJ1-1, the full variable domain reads SQTIHQWPATLVQPVGSPLSLECTVEGTSNPNLYWYRQAAGRGLQLLFYSVGIGQISSEVPQNLSASRPQDRQFILSSKKLLLSDSGFYLCAWSVLKDSMNTEAFFGQGTRLTVV.

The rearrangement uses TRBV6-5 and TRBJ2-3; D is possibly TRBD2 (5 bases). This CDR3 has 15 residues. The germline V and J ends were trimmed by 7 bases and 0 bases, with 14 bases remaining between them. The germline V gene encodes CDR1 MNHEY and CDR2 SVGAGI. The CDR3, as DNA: TGTGCCAGCAACCGGGGAGTCCGAAGCACAGATACGCAGTATTTT. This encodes CASNRGVRSTDTQYF.

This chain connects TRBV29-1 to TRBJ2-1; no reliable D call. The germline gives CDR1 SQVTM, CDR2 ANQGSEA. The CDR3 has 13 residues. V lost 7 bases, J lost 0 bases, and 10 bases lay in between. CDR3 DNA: TGCAGCGGAACACGTAGCTCCTACAATGAGCAGTTCTTC. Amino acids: CSGTRSSYNEQFF.

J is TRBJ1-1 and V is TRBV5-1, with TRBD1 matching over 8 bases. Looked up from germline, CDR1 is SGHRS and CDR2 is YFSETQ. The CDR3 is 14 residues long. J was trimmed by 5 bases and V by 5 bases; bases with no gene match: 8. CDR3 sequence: CASRTDRGFTEAFF. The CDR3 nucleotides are TGCGCCAGCAGAACCGACAGGGGTTTTACTGAAGCTTTCTTT.

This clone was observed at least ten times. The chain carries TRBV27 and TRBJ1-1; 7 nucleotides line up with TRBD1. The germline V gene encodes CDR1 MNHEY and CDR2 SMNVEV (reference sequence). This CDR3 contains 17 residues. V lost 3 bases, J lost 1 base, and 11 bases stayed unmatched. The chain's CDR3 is CASSFRPYRGANTEAFF. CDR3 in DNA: TGTGCCAGCAGTTTCCGCCCATACAGGGGCGCGAACACTGAAGCTTTCTTT.